These 18 T cell receptor beta chains came from one sample sequenced in a study of blood T cell repertoires in COVID-19 (TCRdb year 2020). The library was made by the immunoSEQ multiplex PCR assay. This is the immuneACCESS table as TCRdb keeps it, with only in-frame sequences that have V and J called. A part of the clones is gone; compared with another copy, unresolved V genes explain less than half, and the rest is unexplained. Counted in this sample were roughly 97,000 clones; 90% of them appeared once. The ten biggest clones cover 1.7% of the sample. Sequenced material: peripheral blood. The receptors were sampled from a man aged 55 to 70 with acute or convalescent COVID-19.

The chain has TRBV7-2 and TRBJ2-7; D remains ambiguous. Trimming stripped 5 bases from V and 0 bases from J, with 5 bases between. CDR3 length equals 12 residues. Germline V gene sequence: CDR1 SGHTA, CDR2 FQGNSA. The CDR3 sequence: CASSRSSYEQYF. As DNA, the CDR3 is TGTGCCAGCAGCCGTAGCTCCTACGAGCAGTACTTC.

The chain combines TRBV27 with TRBJ1-2; 8 bases are shared with TRBD1. The junction had 7 bases not matched to a gene; V was cut back by 8 bases and J by 2 bases. This CDR3 is built from 14 residues. Germline V gives CDR1 MNHEY, CDR2 SMNVEV (reference sequence). The CDR3 nucleotides are TGTGCCAGCGGACGGACAGGGTTGAACTATGGCTACACCTTC. Translated: CASGRTGLNYGYTF.

This chain joins TRBV5-4 and TRBJ1-1, with D tentatively TRBD1 (6 bases). Germline V gene lookup returns CDR1 SGHNT and CDR2 YYREEE (reference sequence). Trimming left V 2 bases short and J 7 bases short, with 12 bases between. The length of the CDR3 is 13 residues. The CDR3 reads CASSFGGLSEAFF. The DNA of the CDR3 is TGTGCCAGCAGCTTCGGGGGGCTGAGTGAAGCTTTCTTT.

The genes are TRBV28 and TRBJ1-3; 8 bases fit TRBD1. The CDR3 covers 16 residues. Germline assignment: CDR1 MDHEN and CDR2 SYDVKM. V gave up 2 bases and J gave up 4 bases; unmatched junction bases: 7. For the CDR3, the DNA is TGTGCCAGCAGTTTACTGCGCAGGGGGCAAGGAAACACCATATATTTT. It yields the protein CASSLLRRGQGNTIYF.

This rearrangement joins TRBV6-5 to TRBJ2-3; 7 bases agree with TRBD2. CDR3 length equals 16 residues. J gave up 0 bases and V 4 bases, and 7 bases lay outside the gene matches. The germline CDR1 and CDR2 sequences are MNHEY and SVGAGI. CDR3 in amino acids: CASSSLGGTSTDTQYF. The CDR3 nucleotides are TGTGCCAGCAGTTCCCTGGGGGGGACTAGCACAGATACGCAGTATTTT.

The chain combines TRBV6-5 with TRBJ2-2; a possible D gene is TRBD1 (6 bases). Trimming took 5 bases from V and 4 from J, leaving 14 bases between them. The CDR3 runs 15 residues. Germline lookup yields CDR1 MNHEY and CDR2 SVGAGI. For the CDR3, the DNA is TGTGCCAGCAGTCACAGGATCAGGGGCACCGGGGAGCTGTTTTTT. Its translation is CASSHRIRGTGELFF.

The genes are TRBV5-1 and TRBJ2-5, with TRBD1 as a possible D gene (6 bases). The length of the CDR3 is 16 residues. From germline, CDR1 is SGHRS and CDR2 YFSETQ. V was cut by 4 bases and J by 2 bases, with 18 bases left in between. CDR3 in amino acids: CASSQFMTGEQETQYF. CDR3 nucleotides: TGCGCCAGCAGCCAGTTTATGACAGGCGAACAAGAGACCCAGTACTTC.

The chain combines TRBV6-1 with TRBJ2-2, with 15 bases that match TRBD2. Per germline, CDR1 MNHNS and CDR2 SASEGT. This CDR3 region has 18 residues. After removal of 3 bases from V and 9 bases from J, the junction contained 11 bases not matched to a gene. CDR3 sequence (DNA): TGTGCCAGCAGTGATCCGGGACTAGCGGGGGGCCGGTCCCGGGAGCTGTTTTTT. This sequence encodes CASSDPGLAGGRSRELFF.

This clone was counted only a few times. Here the CDR3 DNA reads TGTGCCAGCAGCTACCGGACAGGGATGAGATCACCCCTCCACTTT. Protein: CASSYRTGMRSPLHF. The chain links TRBV7-2 to TRBJ1-6; 8 bases agree with TRBD1. CDR3 length equals 15 residues. CDR1 and CDR2 from the germline V gene are SGHTA and FQGNSA. With V trimmed by 4 bases and J by 10 bases, 9 bases remained unmatched.

The rearrangement links TRBV7-2 to TRBJ1-2, with D tentatively TRBD1 (6 bases). CDR1 is SGHTA and CDR2 is FQGNSA in the germline V gene. With 3 bases removed from V and 2 bases from J, the gap between germline ends came to 13 bases. The CDR3 is 15 residues long. The CDR3 nucleotides are TGTGCCAGCAGCTTGGGCAGGGGAACAAACTATGGCTACACCTTC. The encoded protein is CASSLGRGTNYGYTF.

The chain has TRBV19 and TRBJ2-6, with a tentative D call TRBD1 (5 bases). The length of the CDR3 is 17 residues. The germline V gene encodes CDR1 LNHDA and CDR2 SQIVND (reference sequence). V lost 7 bases and J lost 0, with 16 bases in between. The CDR3 sequence: CASTTWGSSSGANVLTF. As DNA, the CDR3 is TGTGCCAGTACGACTTGGGGCTCAAGCTCTGGGGCCAACGTCCTGACTTTC.

The chain joins TRBV3-1 (or the pseudogene TRBV3-2) to TRBJ1-1; maybe TRBD1 (5 bases). In germline, CDR1 is LGHDT, CDR2 YNNKEL (reference sequence). The CDR3 totals 11 residues. V lost 6 bases to trimming and J lost 10 bases, with 12 bases between them. The CDR3 here is CASRATGGAFF. The CDR3 nucleotides read TGTGCCAGCAGGGCCACGGGGGGAGCTTTCTTT.

This chain joins TRBV25-1 and TRBJ2-3; D is ambiguous. This CDR3 is 14 amino acids long. Germline CDR1 and CDR2: MGHDK and SYGVNS. The V end was cut by 1 base, the J end by 7 bases, with 12 bases between. This chain's CDR3 is CASSEFVTSHTQYF. The DNA for the CDR3 is TGTGCCAGCAGTGAATTCGTGACATCTCATACGCAGTATTTT. Together with reference TRBV25-1 and TRBJ2-3, the CDR3 gives the full variable domain: EADIYQTPRYLVIGTGKKITLECSQTMGHDKMYWYQQDPGMELHLIHYSYGVNSTEKGDLSSESTVSRIRTEHFPLTLESARPSHTSQYLCASSEFVTSHTQYFGPGTRLTVL.

The rearrangement links TRBV4-2 to TRBJ1-4; no reliable D call. Germline V CDR1 and CDR2: LGHNA, YNFKEQ. The CDR3 totals 16 residues. The ends were cut back, 0 bases at V and 0 bases at J, with 8 bases in the middle. CDR3 residues: CASSQDWQSTNEKLFF. In DNA, the CDR3 is TGTGCCAGCAGCCAAGACTGGCAGTCAACTAATGAAAAACTGTTTTTT.

V gene TRBV7-2 combines with J gene TRBJ2-3; 8 nucleotides agree with TRBD2. CDR3 length: 14 residues. V dropped 5 bases and J dropped 2; count of bases not matched to a gene: 3. In germline, CDR1 is SGHTA, CDR2 FQGNSA. CDR3 nucleotides: TGTGCCAGCAGCCCGGGGGGGTACACAGATACGCAGTATTTT. The encoded protein is CASSPGGYTDTQYF. The full variable domain, completed using reference TRBV7-2 and TRBJ2-3, is GAGVSQSPSNKVTEKGKDVELRCDPISGHTALYWYRQSLGQGLEFLIYFQGNSAPDKSGLPSDRFSAERTGGSVSTLTIQRTQQEDSAVYLCASSPGGYTDTQYFGPGTRLTVL.

The chain links TRBV19 to TRBJ1-2, with D perhaps matching TRBD1 (5 bases). Trimming pared 4 bases from V and 7 bases from J, leaving 16 bases between. Per the germline V gene, CDR1 is LNHDA and CDR2 is SQIVND (reference sequence). The CDR3 is 14 amino acids. The CDR3 reads CASSKELYGAGYTF. The CDR3 nucleotides read TGTGCCAGTAGTAAAGAGCTCTATGGGGCTGGCTACACCTTC.

The chain has TRBV6-5 and TRBJ2-7; 7 nucleotides line up with TRBD2. V trimming: 9 bases; J trimming: 2 bases; junction bases outside the gene matches: 10. The CDR3 spans 14 residues. Germline CDR1 MNHEY, CDR2 SVGAGI. The CDR3 DNA follows: TGTGCCAGTCATCTGGGGGGGAGTCCCTACGAGCAGTACTTC. Encoded protein: CASHLGGSPYEQYF.

The chain carries TRBV5-1 and TRBJ1-4, with TRBD1 matching 8 bases. Trimming cost V 0 bases and J 7 bases; bases outside gene matches: 8. This CDR3 is built from 16 residues. Looked up from germline, CDR1 is SGHRS and CDR2 is YFSETQ. The CDR3 DNA reads as TGCGCCAGCAGCTTGGAACCGCAGGGGGCGCCTGAAAAACTGTTTTTT. Translated: CASSLEPQGAPEKLFF. Filled out from reference TRBV5-1 and TRBJ1-4, the complete variable domain reads KAGVTQTPRYLIKTRGQQVTLSCSPISGHRSVSWYQQTPGQGLQFLFEYFSETQRNKGNFPGRFSGRQFSNSRSEMNVSTLELGDSALYLCASSLEPQGAPEKLFFGSGTQLSVL.